The 13 T cell receptor beta chains listed next were all sequenced from one sample in a study of early stage breast cancer tumors. Method: immunoSEQ multiplex PCR; TCRdb's copy keeps in-frame clones and lacks some. The table has 30,000 to 40,000 clones, under 80% seen once. The sequenced sample was blood. The receptors here all came from a person in their sixties with breast cancer.

The chain joins TRBV20-1 to TRBJ2-3; the D is unclear. V dropped 5 bases and J dropped 5 bases, with 8 bases sitting between them. The CDR3 spans 11 residues. CDR1 and CDR2 from the germline V gene are DFQATT and SNEGSKA (reference sequence). The CDR3 spells CSALQEDTQYF. The CDR3 coding sequence is TGCAGTGCTCTCCAGGAAGATACGCAGTATTTT.

The rearrangement joins TRBV15 to TRBJ2-7, with 13 bases aligning to TRBD2. V trimming: 3 bases; J trimming: 5 bases; junction bases outside the gene matches: 13. The CDR3 covers 18 residues. In germline, CDR1 is LNHNV, CDR2 YYDKDF (reference sequence). The DNA for the CDR3 is TGTGCCACCAGCAGTGGACTAGCGGGGGCCCTAGGTTTGGACGAGCAGTACTTC. This translates into CATSSGLAGALGLDEQYF. Together with reference TRBV15 and TRBJ2-7, the CDR3 gives the full variable domain: DAMVIQNPRYQVTQFGKPVTLSCSQTLNHNVMYWYQQKSSQAPKLLFHYYDKDFNNEADTPDNFQSRRPNTSFCFLDIRSPGLGDTAMYLCATSSGLAGALGLDEQYFGPGTRLTVT.

The V gene is TRBV5-4, the J gene TRBJ2-2, with TRBD1 matching over 10 bases. CDR3 length: 17 residues. Germline-derived CDR1 and CDR2 are SGHNT and YYREEE (reference sequence). The V segment lost 3 bases and the J segment 4 bases; nucleotides outside the gene matches: 9. The CDR3 loop reads CASSSGRGQGRTGELFF. CDR3 nucleotides: TGTGCCAGCAGCTCCGGAAGGGGACAGGGGCGCACCGGGGAGCTGTTTTTT.

The gene calls are TRBV10-3 and TRBJ2-7, with TRBD2 matching 7 bases. V shed 0 bases, J shed 6 bases, and the junction held 5 bases outside the gene matches. Germline V gives CDR1 ENHRY, CDR2 SYGVKD. The CDR3 length is 14 residues. The CDR3 here is CAISESREASEQYF. DNA of the CDR3: TGTGCCATCAGTGAGTCACGGGAGGCGAGCGAGCAGTACTTC.

The rearrangement joins TRBV10-3 to TRBJ2-7; the match to TRBD1 covers 7 bases. Germline CDR1 reads ENHRY; CDR2 reads SYGVKD. V dropped 4 bases and J dropped 0; count of bases not matched to a gene: 15. The CDR3 is made up of 18 amino acids. DNA for the CDR3: TGTGCCATCAGTGGCCGCTCTCCTAGGACAGGATTCTCCTACGAGCAGTACTTC. This codes for CAISGRSPRTGFSYEQYF.

This chain uses TRBV15 with TRBJ1-1; D gene unclear. Germline lookup yields CDR1 LNHNV and CDR2 YYDKDF (reference sequence). The ends were cut back, 1 base at V and 11 bases at J, with 11 bases in the middle. This CDR3 is built from 12 residues. CDR3 residues: CATSRVGEGAFF. In DNA form, the CDR3 reads TGTGCCACCAGCAGAGTCGGGGAAGGCGCTTTCTTT.

This clone was counted between two and nine times. The chain is built from TRBV6-1 and TRBJ1-6; 9 bases agree with TRBD1. Trimming cost V 7 bases and J 6 bases; bases outside gene matches: 7. The CDR3 is made up of 15 amino acids. Per the germline V gene, CDR1 is MNHNS and CDR2 is SASEGT. Here the CDR3 reads CASNPGQGSNSPLHF. In DNA form, the CDR3 reads TGTGCCAGCAATCCGGGACAGGGAAGTAATTCACCCCTCCACTTT.

The genes are TRBV18 and TRBJ1-1; D is possibly TRBD1 (6 bases). The CDR3 runs 14 residues. The germline V and J ends were trimmed by 5 bases and 0 bases, with 10 bases remaining between them. CDR1 and CDR2 (germline): KGHSH, LQKENI. The CDR3 nucleotides are TGTGCCAGCTCATCCGACAGGATGAACACTGAAGCTTTCTTT. Its translation is CASSSDRMNTEAFF.

In this sample, this clone turned up once. The CDR3 protein is CASSNPTGPTTDTQYF. The DNA for the CDR3 is TGTGCCAGCAGCAACCCGACAGGGCCCACCACAGATACGCAGTATTTT. The chain uses TRBV21-1 and TRBJ2-3; TRBD1, the table's D call, lacks a check against the DNA. TRBV21-1 is termed a pseudogene. The CDR3 runs to 16 residues.

The chain recombines TRBV28 with TRBJ2-3, with 9 bases that match TRBD2. Looked up from germline, CDR1 is MDHEN and CDR2 is SYDVKM. With V trimmed by 10 bases and J by 0 bases, 8 bases remained unmatched. The CDR3 is 15 residues long. Here the CDR3 reads CAIGGGAASTDTQYF. The CDR3 bases are TGTGCCATAGGCGGGGGGGCAGCTAGCACAGATACGCAGTATTTT.

V is TRBV2 and J is TRBJ2-5, with no clear D. This CDR3 is built from 13 residues. CDR1 and CDR2 (germline): SNHLY, FYNNEI. V lost 9 bases and J 5 bases, leaving 16 bases between the germline ends. CDR3 sequence: CASMRFWRETQYF. CDR3 DNA sequence: TGTGCCAGTATGAGGTTTTGGCGGGAGACCCAGTACTTC.

V and J are TRBV15 and TRBJ2-2, with D hard to call. Per the germline V gene, CDR1 is LNHNV and CDR2 is YYDKDF (reference sequence). Trimming cost V 6 bases and J 4 bases, with 12 bases left between them. The CDR3 spans 14 residues. CDR3 bases: TGTGCCACCAGAGTCGGGCAGTCCACCGGGGAGCTGTTTTTT. Its protein is CATRVGQSTGELFF.

This sequence joins TRBV5-5 and TRBJ1-6; no clear D gene. V lost 2 bases and J lost 0, with 12 bases in between. Germline V gene lookup returns CDR1 SGHKS and CDR2 YYEKEE (reference sequence). This CDR3 region has 17 residues. The CDR3: CASSFVPTSSYNSPLHF. The CDR3, as DNA: TGTGCCAGCAGCTTTGTCCCGACGAGCTCCTATAATTCACCCCTCCACTTT.